Listed here are 27 T cell receptor beta chains from one sample, sequenced in a study of control samples from healthy donors and cancer patients. Assay used: immunoSEQ multiplex PCR; TCRdb lists only in-frame clones, some missing. The data hold about 120,000 clones, with roughly nine tenths observed a single time. Source material: blood. Source of these receptors: a man over 45 in good health.

This clone occurred once. The rearrangement joins TRBV3-1 (or the pseudogene TRBV3-2) to TRBJ2-7; D may correspond to TRBD1 or TRBD2 (6 bases each). This CDR3 contains 16 residues. The germline V gene encodes CDR1 LGHDT and CDR2 YNNKEL (reference sequence). Trimming removed 1 base from V and 7 bases from J, with 20 bases in between. CDR3 coding DNA: TGTGCCAGCAGCCAAGCGATGGGGGAGGAGGGGGAGGAGCAGTACTTC. Translating it yields CASSQAMGEEGEEQYF.

This chain uses TRBV5-1 with TRBJ2-3; D gene unclear. The CDR3 length is 14 residues. Deletions cut 0 bases from V and 2 bases from J, with 7 bases between. Germline values: CDR1 SGHRS, CDR2 YFSETQ. The CDR3 DNA reads TGCGCCAGCAGCTTGGGCAGATACACAGATACGCAGTATTTT. This sequence encodes CASSLGRYTDTQYF.

In the case of this clone: Other DNA sequences from this sample encode an identical CDR3 as well. The V call is TRBV12-3 or TRBV12-4, the J call TRBJ1-5; D gene unclear. This CDR3 comprises 13 residues. The germline V and J ends were trimmed by 3 bases and 6 bases, with 9 bases remaining between them. For the CDR3, the DNA is TGTGCCAGCAGTTTCGTAGGTGGTCAGCCCCAGCATTTT. This encodes CASSFVGGQPQHF.

The rearrangement uses TRBV29-1 and TRBJ1-2, with TRBD1 as a possible D gene (5 bases). CDR3 length: 12 residues. Germline V gene lookup returns CDR1 SQVTM and CDR2 ANQGSEA. Trimming removed 6 bases from V and 8 bases from J, with 16 bases in between. The CDR3, as DNA: TGCAGCGTGCCGACAGCCGCCTGGGGCTACACCTTC. Translating gives CSVPTAAWGYTF.

V usage is TRBV6-5 and J usage is TRBJ1-1; D gene uncertain. This CDR3 has 13 residues. Looked up from germline, CDR1 is MNHEY and CDR2 is SVGAGI. V was shortened by 2 bases and J by 7 bases, with 11 bases between the two germline ends. CDR3 nucleotide sequence: TGTGCCAGCAGTTACGTCAGGAACGATGAAGCTTTCTTT. Its translation is CASSYVRNDEAFF.

This clone was observed at least ten times. The gene calls are TRBV7-6 and TRBJ2-2; D remains ambiguous. Between the trimmed V and J ends, which lost 3 bases and 4 bases, there was a span of 12 bases. The CDR3 sequence is 15 residues long. Germline-derived CDR1 and CDR2 are SGHVS and FNYEAQ. As DNA, the CDR3 is TGTGCCAGCAGCTTGGGTCCTACTCCCACCGGGGAGCTGTTTTTT. This gives the protein CASSLGPTPTGELFF. Based on the CDR3 plus reference TRBV7-6 and TRBJ2-2, the full variable domain is GAGVSQSPRYKVTKRGQDVALRCDPISGHVSLYWYRQALGQGPEFLTYFNYEAQQDKSGLPNDRFSAERPEGSISTLTIQRTEQRDSAMYRCASSLGPTPTGELFFGEGSRLTVL.

The rearrangement links TRBV6-4 to TRBJ2-2; 9 nucleotides agree with TRBD2. This CDR3 spans 14 amino acids. The trim removed 6 bases at V and 5 bases at J, leaving 4 bases unmatched. The V gene's germline CDR1 is MRHNA and CDR2 SNTAGT. The CDR3 DNA is TGTGCCAGCAGCCCGGGACTAGCAACCGGGGAGCTGTTTTTT. Its protein is CASSPGLATGELFF.

The rearrangement links TRBV9 to TRBJ2-7, with D hard to call. The CDR3 has 16 amino acids. Germline loops: CDR1 SGDLS, CDR2 YYNGEE. The V and J ends lost 0 bases and 7 bases respectively, with 20 bases between them. The CDR3 sequence is CASSVVPEPRVWEQYF. In DNA form, the CDR3 reads TGTGCCAGCAGCGTAGTCCCTGAGCCCCGTGTGTGGGAGCAGTACTTC.

The CDR3 DNA follows: TGTGCCAGCAGTTTATCCCCCTACTATGGCTACACCTTC. Amino acid sequence: CASSLSPYYGYTF. The chain is built from TRBV27 and TRBJ1-2; no reliable D call. V was cut by 0 bases and J by 3 bases, with 5 bases left in between. CDR3 length equals 13 residues. Germline loops: CDR1 MNHEY, CDR2 SMNVEV (reference sequence).

The chain recombines TRBV9 with TRBJ2-7, with D perhaps TRBD1 (6 bases). Trimming cost V 0 bases and J 4 bases, with 14 bases left between them. Per germline, CDR1 SGDLS and CDR2 YYNGEE. The CDR3 runs 15 residues. CDR3 region: CASSVETGFVYEQYF. In DNA, the CDR3 is TGTGCCAGCAGCGTAGAGACAGGTTTTGTATACGAGCAGTACTTC.

The sample holds one count of this clone. This sequence joins TRBV12-3 or TRBV12-4 and TRBJ2-7; no reliable D call. V was pared by 3 bases and J by 1 base, with 7 bases between. There are 13 residues in the CDR3. The CDR3 loop reads CASSFGISYEQYF. Written as DNA, the CDR3 is TGTGCCAGCAGTTTCGGCATATCCTACGAGCAGTACTTC.

The chain recombines TRBV6-1 with TRBJ1-2, with unresolved D. Trimming removed 1 base at V and 5 bases at J, with 8 bases between. Germline assignment: CDR1 MNHNS and CDR2 SASEGT. This CDR3 contains 13 residues. CDR3 nucleotide sequence: TGTGCCAGCAGTGAAGTTTCCTCATATGGCTACACCTTC. It codes for CASSEVSSYGYTF.

The V gene is TRBV9, the J gene TRBJ2-3; a weak D match, TRBD1 (5 bases). CDR1 is SGDLS, CDR2 YYNGEE, per germline. The CDR3 is 15 residues long. V gave up 0 bases and J gave up 4 bases, with 12 bases separating them. The CDR3 nucleotides read TGTGCCAGCAGCGTAGAAGGGGTTCGTGCAGATACGCAGTATTTT. The encoded protein is CASSVEGVRADTQYF. Supplemented by reference TRBV9 and TRBJ2-3, the full variable domain reads DSGVTQTPKHLITATGQRVTLRCSPRSGDLSVYWYQQSLDQGLQFLIQYYNGEERAKGNILERFSAQQFPDLHSELNLSSLELGDSALYFCASSVEGVRADTQYFGPGTRLTVL.

The chain carries TRBV29-1 and TRBJ1-1; D might be TRBD1 (5 bases). Per germline, CDR1 SQVTM and CDR2 ANQGSEA. The CDR3 is 12 amino acids. The V gene lost 5 bases and the J gene lost 4 bases, with 11 bases spanning the gap. This CDR3 reads CSVWSGTTEAFF. The CDR3 DNA sequence: TGCAGCGTTTGGTCAGGGACCACTGAAGCTTTCTTT.

The V call is TRBV5-1, the J call TRBJ2-1; 7 bases match TRBD1. Germline V gene lookup returns CDR1 SGHRS and CDR2 YFSETQ. The CDR3 runs 15 residues. J gave up 5 bases and V 3 bases, and 8 bases lay outside the gene matches. The CDR3 region has the DNA TGCGCCAGCAGCTCCCAACAGGGGCTCAACAATGAGCAGTTCTTC. As protein: CASSSQQGLNNEQFF.

This chain uses TRBV7-7 with TRBJ2-3; 15 bases align to TRBD2. The CDR3 loop spans 16 amino acids. V shed 6 bases, J shed 4 bases, and the junction held 5 bases outside the gene matches. Germline V lookup: CDR1 SSHAT, CDR2 FNYEAQ (reference sequence). The CDR3 sequence: CASSSGLAGGPDTQYF. The CDR3 nucleotides read TGTGCCAGCAGTTCCGGACTAGCGGGGGGGCCAGATACGCAGTATTTT.

The rearrangement links TRBV6-4 to TRBJ1-2; the match to TRBD1 covers 10 bases. Germline assignment: CDR1 MRHNA and CDR2 SNTAGT. V trimming: 0 bases; J trimming: 4 bases; junction bases outside the gene matches: 8. The CDR3 has 17 amino acids. The CDR3 is CASSDSGTGVSSYGYTF. CDR3 nucleotides: TGTGCCAGCAGTGACTCTGGGACAGGGGTGTCTTCCTATGGCTACACCTTC.

The DNA of the CDR3 is TGTGCCAGCAGCTTAAGATCCGGGGCCCCTTACAATGAGCAGTTCTTC. This translates into CASSLRSGAPYNEQFF. This chain links TRBV7-7 with TRBJ2-1; the D call may be TRBD1 or TRBD2 (5 bases each). The CDR3 runs 16 residues. The germline V gene encodes CDR1 SSHAT and CDR2 FNYEAQ (reference sequence). Trimming cost V 2 bases and J 4 bases, with 15 bases left between them.

The chain carries TRBV7-2 and TRBJ1-1, with a tentative D call TRBD1 (6 bases). V shed 5 bases and J shed 0 bases, with 10 bases lying between them. Germline CDR1 is SGHTA and CDR2 is FQGNSA. There are 14 residues in the CDR3. CDR3 loop: CASSPGGLNTEAFF. In nucleotides, the CDR3 is TGTGCCAGCAGCCCTGGGGGGCTGAACACTGAAGCTTTCTTT. Combining the CDR3 with reference TRBV7-2 and TRBJ1-1 gives the whole variable domain GAGVSQSPSNKVTEKGKDVELRCDPISGHTALYWYRQSLGQGLEFLIYFQGNSAPDKSGLPSDRFSAERTGGSVSTLTIQRTQQEDSAVYLCASSPGGLNTEAFFGQGTRLTVV.

The V and J genes are TRBV15 and TRBJ2-5; D possibly corresponds to TRBD2 (5 bases). CDR1 and CDR2 from the germline V gene are LNHNV and YYDKDF (reference sequence). CDR3 length: 14 residues. V was cut by 3 bases and J by 3 bases, with 11 bases left in between. The CDR3 nucleotides read TGTGCCACCAGCAGGGGCGGGCCCGAAGAGACCCAGTACTTC. Translation: CATSRGGPEETQYF.

The chain couples TRBV6-5 to TRBJ1-2; possible D gene TRBD1, 5 bases. Germline CDR1 reads MNHEY; CDR2 reads SVGAGI. Trimming left V 7 bases short and J 3 bases short, with 15 bases between. This CDR3 is 14 amino acids long. CDR3 protein: CASKREGKDYGYTF. CDR3 bases: TGTGCCAGCAAGAGAGAGGGGAAGGACTATGGCTACACCTTC.

The V and J genes are TRBV27 and TRBJ2-5, with 11 positions matching TRBD1. J gave up 7 bases and V 4 bases, and 8 bases lay outside the gene matches. CDR3 length equals 15 residues. Germline CDR1 reads MNHEY; CDR2 reads SMNVEV (reference sequence). The CDR3 loop reads CASSSPPGTGGTQYF. The CDR3 bases are TGTGCCAGCAGTTCTCCTCCGGGGACAGGGGGGACCCAGTACTTC.

The chain uses TRBV11-2 and TRBJ1-1; D is possibly TRBD1 (6 bases). This CDR3 region has 13 residues. Germline CDR1 and CDR2: SGHAT and FQNNGV. V was trimmed by 5 bases and J by 1 base, leaving 8 bases between them. CDR3 residues: CASSADRNTEAFF. The CDR3 bases are TGTGCCAGCAGCGCGGACAGGAACACTGAAGCTTTCTTT.

The chain joins TRBV5-1 to TRBJ2-2; D might be TRBD2 (6 bases). Germline V gene sequence: CDR1 SGHRS, CDR2 YFSETQ. V gave up 0 bases and J gave up 5 bases, with 11 bases separating them. CDR3 length equals 15 residues. This chain's CDR3 is CASSLGPGGTGELFF. Here the CDR3 DNA reads TGCGCCAGCAGCTTGGGCCCTGGGGGGACCGGGGAGCTGTTTTTT. The variable domain in full, completed from reference TRBV5-1 and TRBJ2-2, reads KAGVTQTPRYLIKTRGQQVTLSCSPISGHRSVSWYQQTPGQGLQFLFEYFSETQRNKGNFPGRFSGRQFSNSRSEMNVSTLELGDSALYLCASSLGPGGTGELFFGEGSRLTVL.

This clone was detected many times. This sequence joins TRBV5-1 and TRBJ1-5; D is undetermined. The V and J ends lost 0 bases and 4 bases respectively, with 8 bases between them. CDR3 length equals 14 residues. Germline CDR1 reads SGHRS; CDR2 reads YFSETQ. The CDR3 protein is CASSLGVRNQPQHF. CDR3 in DNA: TGCGCCAGCAGCTTGGGCGTCAGGAATCAGCCCCAGCATTTT.

This chain connects TRBV20-1 to TRBJ2-1; D tentatively fits TRBD1 or TRBD2 (5 bases each). V lost 3 bases and J 1 base, leaving 13 bases between the germline ends. The CDR3 is made up of 15 amino acids. From germline, CDR1 is DFQATT and CDR2 SNEGSKA (reference sequence). CDR3 DNA sequence: TGCAGTGCTAGTCGGGGCCTGGAATCCTACAATGAGCAGTTCTTC. Protein: CSASRGLESYNEQFF.

A single count supports this clone. The genes are TRBV6-5 and TRBJ2-3, with TRBD1 matching over 8 bases. The trim removed 2 bases at V and 5 bases at J, leaving 3 bases unmatched. Germline V lookup: CDR1 MNHEY, CDR2 SVGAGI. This CDR3 is 14 amino acids long. This CDR3 reads CASSYGQGKDTQYF. The CDR3 region has the DNA TGTGCCAGCAGTTACGGACAGGGTAAAGATACGCAGTATTTT.